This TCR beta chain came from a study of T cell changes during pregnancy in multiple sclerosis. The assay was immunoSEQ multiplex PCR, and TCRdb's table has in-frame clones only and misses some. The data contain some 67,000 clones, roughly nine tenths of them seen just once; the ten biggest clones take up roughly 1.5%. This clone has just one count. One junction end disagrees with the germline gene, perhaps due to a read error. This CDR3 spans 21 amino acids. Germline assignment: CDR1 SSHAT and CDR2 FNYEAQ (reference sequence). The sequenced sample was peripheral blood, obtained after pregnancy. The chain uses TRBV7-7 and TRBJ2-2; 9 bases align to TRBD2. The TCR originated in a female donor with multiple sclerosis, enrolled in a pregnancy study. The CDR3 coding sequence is TGTGCTAGCAGCTTAGGGGGGGATAGGGTTTGCGGGAGGGCGAACACCGGGGAGCTGTTTTTT. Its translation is CASSLGGDRVCGRANTGELFF.